This T cell receptor (beta chain) appears in the sequencing data of a study of T cell responses to AZD1222 COVID-19 vaccine. Study-level points and caveats: Clonal diversity may have been underestimated in mostly white British donors. Regions left unmutated in variants are reportedly the target of nearly half of spike-specific TCRs.

Trimming left V 4 bases short and J 3 bases short, with 14 bases between. This CDR3 has 15 residues. The V gene's germline CDR1 is MNHEY and CDR2 SVGAGI. Produced via immunoSEQ multiplex PCR; TCRdb's table is partial and in-frame only. The table includes some 170,000 clones, 80% to 95% detected once. For this clone: Its antigen remains unidentified.

The specimen was peripheral blood, collected 28 days after the second dose of the MenACWY control vaccine. The TCR was taken from an adult who received the MenACWY meningococcal vaccine as a control. V and J are TRBV6-5 and TRBJ2-3; D is unclear. The CDR3 protein is CASSLWASQTDTQYF. The CDR3 coding sequence is TGTGCCAGCAGTTTGTGGGCGTCTCAAACAGATACGCAGTATTTT.